Each of the 8 T cell receptor beta chains below was sequenced from the same sample in a study of T cell responses to AZD1222 COVID-19 vaccine. Assay: immunoSEQ multiplex PCR; the TCRdb copy retains only in-frame clones and omits some. The data show about 130,000 clones, about 93% seen once. Specimen: peripheral blood, collected on day 0 of AZD1222 vaccination. These receptors were obtained from an adult in good health.

The chain carries TRBV6-5 and TRBJ1-2; D not resolved. Trimming stripped 6 bases from V and 5 bases from J, with 10 bases between. CDR3 length: 12 residues. Germline V gene data show CDR1 as MNHEY and CDR2 as SVGAGI. Here the CDR3 DNA reads TGTGCCAGCAGGTCGGACGGATATGGCTACACCTTC. It is translated as CASRSDGYGYTF.

This chain connects TRBV5-1 to TRBJ2-2, with TRBD1 as a possible D gene (6 bases). Germline loops: CDR1 SGHRS, CDR2 YFSETQ. Trimming pared 2 bases from V and 4 bases from J, leaving 12 bases between. The CDR3 spans 15 residues. The CDR3 is CASSFILGATGELFF. CDR3 in DNA: TGCGCCAGCAGCTTTATATTGGGGGCCACCGGGGAGCTGTTTTTT.

This rearrangement joins TRBV19 to TRBJ2-1, with 7 bases identical to TRBD1. Germline V gene data show CDR1 as LNHDA and CDR2 as SQIVND (reference sequence). The CDR3 covers 13 residues. V dropped 6 bases and J dropped 5; count of bases not matched to a gene: 4. The chain's CDR3 is CASSVTGNNEQFF. In DNA form, the CDR3 reads TGTGCCAGTAGCGTGACAGGGAACAATGAGCAGTTCTTC.

The V and J genes are TRBV19 and TRBJ1-2; possibly TRBD1 for D (6 bases). The germline CDR1 and CDR2 sequences are LNHDA and SQIVND (reference sequence). V was shortened by 7 bases and J by 5 bases, with 17 bases between the two germline ends. The CDR3 totals 14 residues. CDR3 loop: CASNTRKGTYGYTF. CDR3 nucleotides: TGTGCCAGTAACACCCGTAAGGGGACATATGGCTACACCTTC.

V usage is TRBV4-1 and J usage is TRBJ2-5; D uncertain. V lost 4 bases and J lost 5, with 14 bases in between. The germline V gene has CDR1 MGHRA and CDR2 YSYEKL. This CDR3 is 14 amino acids long. In nucleotides, the CDR3 is TGCGCCAGCAGCCCCGACCTTAGTTGGGAGACCCAGTACTTC. Its protein product is CASSPDLSWETQYF.

This CDR3 is CSARDPGRLFF. The CDR3 DNA follows: TGCAGTGCTAGAGATCCGGGACGGCTGTTTTTT. V and J are TRBV20-1 and TRBJ1-4; D may be TRBD1 (5 bases). Trimming took off 0 bases at V and 14 bases at J, with 10 bases between the two ends. The CDR3 loop spans 11 amino acids. Germline CDR1 and CDR2: DFQATT and SNEGSKA (reference sequence).

The chain is built from TRBV5-1 and TRBJ2-5, with 8 bases lining up with TRBD2. The CDR3 runs to 14 residues. The trim removed 0 bases at V and 5 bases at J, leaving 3 bases unmatched. Germline CDR1 is SGHRS and CDR2 is YFSETQ. The CDR3 nucleotides are TGCGCCAGCAGCTTGGCCGGCGGGAGGGAGACCCAGTACTTC. Protein: CASSLAGGRETQYF.

This chain uses TRBV7-8 with TRBJ1-1, with D perhaps matching TRBD1 (5 bases). V was pared by 1 base and J by 5 bases, with 14 bases between. This CDR3 has 15 residues. Germline CDR1 SGHVS, CDR2 FQNEAQ. DNA of the CDR3: TGTGCCAGCAGCTTAGGGTGGCAGGGAAGGACTGAAGCTTTCTTT. Its translation: CASSLGWQGRTEAFF.